The TCR beta chain under discussion was sequenced for a study of blood T cell repertoires in COVID-19. Study information: Collection of acute and convalescent COVID-19 samples took place in the United States, Italy and Spain. T cells, B-cell-depleted T cells, or PBMCs supplied cDNA or gDNA.

The CDR3 consists of 16 residues. Germline V gene sequence: CDR1 SGHRS, CDR2 YFSETQ. Trimming removed 4 bases from V and 8 bases from J, with 19 bases in between. Methods used by the authors: Counts of nucleated cells, estimated from reference gene primer amplification, were obtained. Repertoires were generated with immunoSEQ multiplex PCR, while TCRdb's copy carries only in-frame clones and drops some. V and J calls plus clone size are reproduced from that table; the DNA served to infer D and trimming. The repertoire holds roughly 150,000 clones, with around 81% as singletons. The V call is TRBV5-1, the J call TRBJ1-6, with TRBD1 as a possible D gene (5 bases). The sample comprised peripheral blood. The receptor's source is a woman at least 80 years old with COVID-19, enrolled during active disease. The CDR3 sequence is CASSPLVGQGDSPLHF. CDR3 in DNA: TGCGCCAGCAGCCCCCTTGTGGGGCAGGGTGATTCACCCCTCCACTTT.